A few counts support the clone carrying this T cell receptor (beta chain). Antigen: not known. Germline CDR1 SGHAT, CDR2 FQDESV (reference sequence). The V end lost 6 bases, the J end lost 1 base, and 9 bases lay between the germline ends. The CDR3 is 13 amino acids. CDR3 regions were amplified by Arm-PCR using iRepertoire HTBI primers to build TCR beta libraries. TCRdb itself ran the multiplex PCR reads through MiXCR, one entry per CDR3 protein. The data show 450,000 or so distinct CDR3 sequences, around 20% seen once. This sample was taken from a study of regulatory T cells in long-lasting Graves disease. Study-wide context: Over-5-year antithyroid drug use with positive TSH receptor antibodies defined persistent Graves' disease in the study. Study-wide points: Persistent Graves' patients had lower TCR diversity than newly diagnosed ones.

The sample's time point: persistent/refractory GD, antithyroid drugs over 5 years with positive TRAb. PBMCs provided the RNA from which the TCR library was made. Guidelines of the American Thyroid Association were used to diagnose Graves' disease. The chain has TRBV11-1 and TRBJ1-1; D unclear. This sample comprised peripheral blood mononuclear cells (PBMCs), obtained when the disease was refractory, from a patient treated with antithyroid drugs. This TCR derives from a female donor with Graves disease. The CDR3 region has the DNA TGTGCCAGCAGTTCCCATTGGAACACTGAAGCTTTCTTT. As protein: CASSSHWNTEAFF.